This T cell receptor beta chain was sequenced in a study of blood T cell repertoires in COVID-19. Study-level background: Donors in the United States, Italy and Spain gave samples during acute or convalescent COVID-19. In each case, the material was cDNA or gDNA derived from T cells, B-cell-depleted T cells, or PBMCs.

Here immunoSEQ multiplex PCR was the method, and the copy in TCRdb shows in-frame clones only, minus some. Among about 110,000 clones listed, roughly 82% were seen once. Germline CDR1 reads SGHDN; CDR2 reads FVKESK. The CDR3 extends over 13 amino acids. V was trimmed by 4 bases and J by 8 bases, leaving 11 bases between them. This TCR was sampled from a woman in her sixties or seventies with acute or convalescent COVID-19. The sample was peripheral blood. V and J are TRBV14 and TRBJ1-4; unclear D gene. The CDR3 spells CASSRGGGEKLFF. The CDR3, as DNA: TGTGCCAGCAGCCGAGGTGGCGGCGAAAAACTGTTTTTT.